The source of this T cell receptor (beta chain) is a study of shared clonotypes between healthy human individuals. Concerning this clone itself: Other DNA sequences in this sample translate to the same CDR3.

The repertoire was sequenced with immunoSEQ multiplex PCR; TCRdb's copy has only in-frame clones and lacks some. This sample has 2 million to 2.5 million clones, with more than 90% found just once. Germline V gives CDR1 MNHNY, CDR2 SVGAGI (reference sequence). The V and J ends lost 0 bases and 4 bases respectively, with 7 bases between them. The CDR3 consists of 13 residues. V is TRBV6-6 and J is TRBJ2-7; no firm D call. Sequenced: naive CD4+ T cells sorted from blood. Subset indicated: CD45RA+ positively selected. This receptor was identified in a man aged 18 to 29 in good health. CDR3 bases: TGTGCCAGCAGTTACTCGTCGTCTTACGAGCAGTACTTC. As protein: CASSYSSSYEQYF.